This is a list of T cell receptor beta chains from one sample in a study of T cell changes during pregnancy in multiple sclerosis. Clones were read by immunoSEQ multiplex PCR, and TCRdb kept only the in-frame ones, dropping some. The sample records 60,000 to 75,000 clones, approximately 93% being singletons. Source: CD8+ T cells from peripheral blood mononuclear cells, taken in the second trimester of pregnancy. These receptors came from a female donor with multiple sclerosis, enrolled in a pregnancy study. The CDR3 runs from the conserved cysteine through the conserved F or W. A D gene is named only where the DNA matches it firmly. A row's size may be missing; if present it is once, few, many or a size class.

>-|-|TRBJ2-7|14|TRBV6-5
TGTGCCAGCAGTTACTCGGGCGGGCTGGGGGAGCAGTACTTC
CASSYSGGLGEQYF
>-|-|TRBJ2-7|13|TRBV9
TGTGCCAGCAGCGTCGGGTCCTCCTACGAGCAGTACTTC
CASSVGSSYEQYF
>-|-|TRBJ1-2|14|TRBV7-9
TGTGCCAGCAGCTTCGTACAATCTAACTATGGCTACACCTTC
CASSFVQSNYGYTF
>-|-|TRBJ1-5|13|TRBV30
TGTGCCTGGAGGGATCAGGGAAATCAGCCCCAGCATTTT
CAWRDQGNQPQHF
>TRBD1|-|TRBJ2-1|14|TRBV5-4
TGTGCCAGCAGCTTACAGGGGTCCTACAATGAGCAGTTCTTC
CASSLQGSYNEQFF
>TRBD2|-|TRBJ2-1|15|TRBV2
TGTGCCAGCATTTCCGGGACTAGCGGGAGCAATGAGCAGTTCTTC
CASISGTSGSNEQFF
>TRBD1|-|TRBJ2-1|15|TRBV11-2
TGTGCCAGCAGCTCCTGGGACAGCCCGGATGGTGAGCAGTTCTTC
CASSSWDSPDGEQFF
>-|once|TRBJ2-1|14|TRBV27
TGTGCCAGCGCACAGGGTAGTTCCTACAATGAGCAGTTCTTC
CASAQGSSYNEQFF
>TRBD1|-|TRBJ2-7|15|TRBV4-1
TGCGCCAGCAGCCAACCCGGGACAGGGGTGGGCGAGCAGTACTTC
CASSQPGTGVGEQYF
>TRBD2|-|TRBJ2-5|17|TRBV30
TGTGCCTGGAAGCCGTCCTTACTAGCGGGGGGCCAAGAGACCCAGTACTTC
CAWKPSLLAGGQETQYF
>TRBD1|-|TRBJ2-7|16|TRBV14
TGTGCCAGCAGCCAAGATACGCAGGGGGTAGGCTACGAGCAGTACTTC
CASSQDTQGVGYEQYF
>TRBD1|-|TRBJ1-5|15|TRBV27
TGTGCCAGCAGGGGCGGACAGGGGATAGATCAGCCCCAGCATTTT
CASRGGQGIDQPQHF
>TRBD2|-|TRBJ2-7|16|TRBV2
TGTGCCAGCAGCGAATACTCTAGCGGGAGTTTCAACGAGCAGTACTTC
CASSEYSSGSFNEQYF
>TRBD2|-|TRBJ2-1|14|TRBV2
TGTGCCCTTAACGGGGTAGCGGGACCGAATGAGCAGTTCTTC
CALNGVAGPNEQFF
>-|-|TRBJ1-2|14|TRBV27
TGTGCCAGCAGTTTATCAACAGGGAACTATGGCTACACCTTC
CASSLSTGNYGYTF
>-|-|TRBJ1-1|14|TRBV11-2
TGTGCCAGCAGCTCTTCTGGCGGGAACACTGAAGCTTTCTTT
CASSSSGGNTEAFF
>-|-|TRBJ1-5|12|TRBV7-9
TGTGCCAGCAGCTTCGGCAATCAGCCCCAGCATTTT
CASSFGNQPQHF
>TRBD1|-|TRBJ2-7|15|TRBV5-1
TGCGCCAGCAGCTTGGAACAGGGGGCAATTTACGAGCAGTACTTC
CASSLEQGAIYEQYF
>TRBD1|-|TRBJ1-5|14|TRBV10-1
TGCGCCAGGGAGACAGGGGCTCTCAATCAGCCCCAGCATTTT
CARETGALNQPQHF
>TRBD1|-|TRBJ2-7|14|TRBV27
TGTGCCAGCAGTTTAGGGACAGGGGGTATAGAGCAGTACTTC
CASSLGTGGIEQYF
>-|-|TRBJ2-1|13|TRBV11-2
TGTGCCAGCAGCTTCCAGGGGACGCATGAGCAGTTCTTC
CASSFQGTHEQFF
>-|-|TRBJ2-7|15|TRBV6-1
TGTGCCACCAACTACGCGGCTGGGGGCATCTACGAGCAGTACTTC
CATNYAAGGIYEQYF
>TRBD1|-|TRBJ2-7|15|TRBV7-9
TGTGCCAGCAGCCCCCGGGACAGGGGCTCCTACGAGCAGTACTTC
CASSPRDRGSYEQYF
>TRBD1|-|TRBJ2-7|14|TRBV6-6
TGTGCCAGCAACTACCGGGACAGGGTCCACGAGCAGTACTTC
CASNYRDRVHEQYF
>TRBD1|-|TRBJ2-2|15|TRBV6-5
TGTGCCAGCATGTTACAGGGGGCGCGAACCGGGGAGCTGTTTTTT
CASMLQGARTGELFF
>-|-|TRBJ1-1|15|TRBV9
TGTGCCAGCAGCGTAGGGCGGGGACTGAACACTGAAGCTTTCTTT
CASSVGRGLNTEAFF
>-|-|TRBJ1-1|14|TRBV7-9
TGTGCCAGCAGCGCACTCAAGGGGGACACTGAAGCTTTCTTT
CASSALKGDTEAFF
>-|-|TRBJ2-7|15|TRBV4-3
TGCGCCAGCAGCGCCTCCGGGGGATCCCCCTACGAGCAGTACTTC
CASSASGGSPYEQYF